Following are 8 T cell receptor beta chains from one sample sequenced in a study of T-cell memory formation after mild COVID-19. MiXCR was run by TCRdb on the 5' RACE reads, yielding one entry per CDR3 protein. The data hold 300,000 to 400,000 distinct CDR3 sequences, with approximately 15% observed a single time. The sample taken for sequencing was PBMCs or a T cell subset sorted from them (not recorded which). These receptors were taken from a man between 18 and 29 years old who had mild COVID-19 (a few samples of this study predate the infection). Cell type and time point are not known.

This chain links TRBV5-4 with TRBJ1-2, with D uncertain. The CDR3 is made up of 13 amino acids. V was pared by 1 base and J by 8 bases, with 12 bases between. Germline V CDR1 and CDR2: SGHNT, YYREEE (reference sequence). CDR3 sequence (DNA): TGTGCCAGCAGCTTGAACACCCCTGGGGGCTACACCTTC. Translating it yields CASSLNTPGGYTF.

The genes are TRBV2 and TRBJ2-7; D gene unclear. Germline lookup yields CDR1 SNHLY and CDR2 FYNNEI. This CDR3 region has 14 residues. V was shortened by 2 bases and J by 5 bases, with 13 bases between the two germline ends. The CDR3 sequence is CASSESRTGDEQYF. CDR3 nucleotide sequence: TGTGCCAGCAGTGAATCCCGAACGGGTGACGAGCAGTACTTC.

This clonotype was recorded at least ten times. The gene calls are TRBV11-2 and TRBJ1-3, with unresolved D. In germline, CDR1 is SGHAT, CDR2 FQNNGV. V lost 2 bases to trimming and J lost 8 bases, with 10 bases between them. This CDR3 spans 13 amino acids. As DNA, the CDR3 is TGTGCCAGCAGCTTAATGCGTGGGGACACCATATATTTT. Translation: CASSLMRGDTIYF.

This rearrangement joins TRBV5-1 to TRBJ2-3, with D maybe TRBD2 (6 bases). This CDR3 is built from 16 residues. CDR1 SGHRS and CDR2 YFSETQ come from the germline V gene. Trimming left V 0 bases short and J 0 bases short, with 11 bases between. The CDR3 coding sequence is TGCGCCAGCAGCTTGGTTGGAGGGGTAAGCACAGATACGCAGTATTTT. This sequence encodes CASSLVGGVSTDTQYF.

CDR3 nucleotides: TGCAGCGTTCACGGGGCAGAGACCCAGTACTTC. Amino acids: CSVHGAETQYF. V is TRBV29-1 and J is TRBJ2-5; TRBD1 or TRBD2 may be the D gene (5 bases each). The germline CDR1 and CDR2 sequences are SQVTM and ANQGSEA. The V end was cut by 5 bases, the J end by 4 bases, with 8 bases between. The length of the CDR3 is 11 residues.

The chain is built from TRBV24-1 and TRBJ1-2, with 11 bases aligning to TRBD1. This CDR3 comprises 14 residues. The J segment lost 2 bases and the V segment lost 7 bases, leaving 2 bases of the junction unmatched. Germline CDR1 is KGHDR and CDR2 is SFDVKD. CDR3 in amino acids: CATRGQGENYGYTF. DNA for the CDR3: TGTGCCACCAGGGGACAGGGGGAGAACTATGGCTACACCTTC.

In this sample, this clonotype turned up a few times. V and J are TRBV6-1 and TRBJ2-5; the D gene is possibly TRBD2 (6 bases). V was clipped by 8 bases and J by 5 bases, with 18 bases between them. Germline CDR1 MNHNS, CDR2 SASEGT. The CDR3 is made up of 14 amino acids. The CDR3 DNA sequence: TGTGCCAGCCAGCTGGAACTAGCTCGGGAGACCCAGTACTTC. This encodes CASQLELARETQYF.

This clonotype occurred a few times. This chain links TRBV25-1 with TRBJ2-5; D gene ambiguous. V was trimmed by 6 bases and J by 1 base, leaving 12 bases between them. CDR3 length equals 14 residues. Per the germline V gene, CDR1 is MGHDK and CDR2 is SYGVNS. Here the CDR3 reads CASSLTETQETQYF. In nucleotides, the CDR3 is TGTGCCAGCAGCTTAACAGAGACCCAAGAGACCCAGTACTTC.